The source of this TCR beta chain is a study of blood T cell repertoires in COVID-19. Per the study methods: Using reference gene primer amplification, nucleated cell counts were estimated. Only in-frame clones appear in the TCRdb table, and some are missing; sequencing was by immunoSEQ multiplex PCR. The V and J calls and clone size come from that table; D and trimming were worked out from the DNA. Of roughly 250,000 clones detected, approximately 89% appear once; the ten largest clones hold roughly 1.2%. This clone appeared a few times. The sequence was obtained from a woman in her thirties or forties with acute COVID-19. The sequenced sample consisted of PBMCs or T cells enriched from blood (not recorded which).

CDR3 DNA: TGTGCCACGACAGGGGATAATTCACCCCTCCACTTT. Encoded protein: CATTGDNSPLHF. The chain recombines TRBV2 with TRBJ1-6; 8 nucleotides agree with TRBD1. Germline V gene data show CDR1 as SNHLY and CDR2 as FYNNEI. The CDR3 consists of 12 residues. V gave up 10 bases and J gave up 5 bases; unmatched junction bases: 1.